The sample holds one count of the clone carrying this T cell receptor (beta chain). Its antigen is currently unknown. This entry belongs to a study of cytomegalovirus exposure and HLA in healthy donors. This CDR3 has 14 amino acids. Trimming took 5 bases from V and 9 from J; bases not matched to a gene: 8. Germline-derived CDR1 and CDR2 are MGHDK and SYGVNS. With 60 Vbeta and 13 Jbeta primers, the PCR was carried out. The assay was immunoSEQ multiplex PCR, and TCRdb's table has in-frame clones only and misses some. The sample holds 120,000 to 150,000 clones; nearly 80% are singletons and the top ten take around 4.9%. Regarding the study as a whole: Using the classifier, cytomegalovirus status was reportedly diagnosed with high specificity and sensitivity. Most CMV-associated TCR beta chains appeared HLA-restricted in a later analysis. The study put 150 to 200 TCR beta chains on its list as cytomegalovirus-associated. Over 15,000 TCR beta sequences were associated with HLA alleles at 0.05 false discovery rate in a later analysis.

The chain joins TRBV25-1 to TRBJ2-1, with TRBD1 matching 9 bases. The sample was PBMCs. The TCR comes from a male donor in good health and CMV-seronegative. The CDR3: CASSRDRVAGEQFF. The CDR3 DNA is TGTGCCAGCAGTCGGGACAGGGTGGCGGGTGAGCAGTTCTTC.